These T cell receptor beta chains were read from a single sample in a study of blood T cell repertoires in COVID-19. Assay used: immunoSEQ multiplex PCR; TCRdb lists only in-frame clones, some missing. The data show fewer than 70,000 clones, with approximately 90% seen just once and around 2.5% held by the top ten. The sequenced sample was peripheral blood. The receptors here all came from a man aged 45-65 years with acute or convalescent COVID-19. Each CDR3 is given with its conserved first and last residue. The D gene is left open where the match is weak. The size entry is marked missing in some rows and otherwise reads once, few, many or a size class.

v_call	clone_size	j_call	d_call	cdr3_nt	cdr3_aa
TRBV5-4	.	TRBJ2-3	TRBD2	TGTGCCAGCAGCTTGGTAGTCCTAGCGGGAGTCACAGATACGCAGTATTTT	CASSLVVLAGVTDTQYF
TRBV10-2	.	TRBJ1-2	TRBD1	TGCGCCAGCAGTGTAGGGACAGAGTATAACGGCTACACCTTC	CASSVGTEYNGYTF
TRBV2	.	TRBJ2-1	TRBD2	TGTGCCAGCGGGAAAGGACTAGCCCTCAACAATGAGCAGTTCTTC	CASGKGLALNNEQFF
TRBV27	.	TRBJ1-5	.	TGTGCCAGCAGGTTAGAGGGAAATAGCAATCAGCCCCAGCATTTT	CASRLEGNSNQPQHF
TRBV4-3	.	TRBJ1-6	.	TGCGCCAGCAGCCATTCGACTTATAATTCACCCCTCCACTTT	CASSHSTYNSPLHF
TRBV18	once	TRBJ2-1	.	TGTGCCAGCTCACCTCTCCCCCAGGAGCAGTTCTTC	CASSPLPQEQFF
TRBV6-2/TRBV6-3	.	TRBJ1-1	.	TGTGCCAGCAGTCCGATGCGATTGAACACTGAAGCTTTCTTT	CASSPMRLNTEAFF
TRBV28	.	TRBJ2-3	TRBD2	TGTGCCAGCAGTTTACGGCGACTAGCGGGAGGGTCCTGGGGCACAGATACGCAGTATTTT	CASSLRRLAGGSWGTDTQYF
TRBV28	once	TRBJ1-6	.	TGTGCCAGCAGTCAGGGTTATAATTCACCCCTCCACTTT	CASSQGYNSPLHF
TRBV9	.	TRBJ2-1	.	TGTGCCAGCAGCGTAGTCGGTTCAGGGAATGGAAATGAGCAGTTCTTC	CASSVVGSGNGNEQFF
TRBV18	.	TRBJ1-1	TRBD1	TGTGCCAGCTCACGTCCCGACAGGGCGGCTTTCTTT	CASSRPDRAAFF
TRBV19	.	TRBJ1-2	.	TGTGCCAGTAGTAGGGAGGACTATGGCTACACCTTC	CASSREDYGYTF
TRBV7-8	.	TRBJ1-1	.	TGTGCCAGCAGCCGCGGTCTTAACACTGAAGCTTTCTTT	CASSRGLNTEAFF
TRBV24-1	.	TRBJ2-5	TRBD1	TGTGCCACCAGTGATAACCGGGACAGGGGTCCAGAGACCCAGTACTTC	CATSDNRDRGPETQYF
TRBV4-3	.	TRBJ2-2	TRBD2	TGCGCCAGCAGAGGGACTAGCGGCAACACCGGGGAGCTGTTTTTT	CASRGTSGNTGELFF
TRBV4-3	once	TRBJ1-6	.	TGCGCCAGCAGCCAGGGCCGGGACACCAGAAATTCACCCCTCCACTTT	CASSQGRDTRNSPLHF
TRBV6-5	.	TRBJ1-1	TRBD1	TGTGCCAGCAGTTACTCGGTGGGGACAGTAGCTTTCTTT	CASSYSVGTVAFF
TRBV5-6	.	TRBJ1-2	.	TGTGCCAGCAGCTTAGGAGGGCCTGGCTACACCTTC	CASSLGGPGYTF
TRBV10-3	.	TRBJ2-2	.	TGTGCCATCAGTGGCGGGATAGCCCGCGACACCGGGGAGCTGTTTTTT	CAISGGIARDTGELFF
TRBV27	.	TRBJ2-7	TRBD1	TGTGCCAGCAGCAGGGACAGTACCTACGAGCAGTACTTC	CASSRDSTYEQYF
TRBV29-1	.	TRBJ2-2	TRBD2	TGCAGCGTTGAAGGCAGCAGCGGGAGGGCCACCGGGGAGCTGTTTTTT	CSVEGSSGRATGELFF
TRBV28	.	TRBJ1-5	.	TGTGCCAGCAGTTTTTTAGGGGGGGGGTATAGCAATCAGCCCCAGCATTTT	CASSFLGGGYSNQPQHF
TRBV5-1	.	TRBJ2-7	.	TGCGCCAGCAGCTCGACAGGCAGTGTGCGGTACGAGCAGTACTTC	CASSSTGSVRYEQYF
TRBV28	once	TRBJ2-7	.	TGTGCCAGCGGGGGGGGCCCCTACGAGCAGTACTTC	CASGGGPYEQYF
TRBV7-9	.	TRBJ1-6	.	TGTGCCAGCAGCGGACCGGGACACCAAATAACCCGCTATAATTCACCCCTCCACTTT	CASSGPGHQITRYNSPLHF
TRBV24-1	.	TRBJ2-5	TRBD1	TGTGCCACCAGTGGCGCCGCAGGGGGCGGAGAGACCCAGTACTTC	CATSGAAGGGETQYF
TRBV5-6	.	TRBJ2-3	TRBD1	TGTGCCAGCAGCCTACCGGGGACAGGGAGTTCGAATACGCAGTATTTT	CASSLPGTGSSNTQYF
TRBV28	.	TRBJ2-7	.	TGTGCCAGCAGTTTTTCTATGTACGAGCAGTACTTC	CASSFSMYEQYF